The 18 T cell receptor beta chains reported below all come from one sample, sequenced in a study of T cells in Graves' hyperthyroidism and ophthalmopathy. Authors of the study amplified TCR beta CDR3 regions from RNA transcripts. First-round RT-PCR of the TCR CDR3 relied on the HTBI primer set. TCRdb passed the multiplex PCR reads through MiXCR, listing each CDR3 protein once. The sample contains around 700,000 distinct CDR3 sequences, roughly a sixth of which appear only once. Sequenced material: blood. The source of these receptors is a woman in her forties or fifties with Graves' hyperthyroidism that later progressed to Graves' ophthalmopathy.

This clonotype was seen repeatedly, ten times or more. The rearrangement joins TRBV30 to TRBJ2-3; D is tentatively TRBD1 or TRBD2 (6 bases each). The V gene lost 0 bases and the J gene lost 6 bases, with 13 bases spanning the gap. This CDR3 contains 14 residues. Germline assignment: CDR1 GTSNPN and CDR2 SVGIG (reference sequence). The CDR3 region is CAWSVGTGADTQYF. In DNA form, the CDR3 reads TGTGCCTGGAGTGTCGGGACGGGGGCTGATACGCAGTATTTT.

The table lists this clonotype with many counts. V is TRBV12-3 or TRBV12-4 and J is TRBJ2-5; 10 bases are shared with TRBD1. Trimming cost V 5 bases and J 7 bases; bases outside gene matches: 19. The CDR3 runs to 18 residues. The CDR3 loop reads CASSPTSGGTGVLLTQYF. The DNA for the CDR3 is TGTGCCAGCAGTCCGACATCAGGCGGGACAGGGGTGTTGTTGACCCAGTACTTC.

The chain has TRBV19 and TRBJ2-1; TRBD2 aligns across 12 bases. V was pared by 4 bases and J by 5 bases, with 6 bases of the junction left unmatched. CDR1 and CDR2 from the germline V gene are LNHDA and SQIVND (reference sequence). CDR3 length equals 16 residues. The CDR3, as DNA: TGTGCCAGTAGTACCGAGACTAGCGGGGGTAACAATGAGCAGTTCTTC. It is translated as CASSTETSGGNNEQFF.

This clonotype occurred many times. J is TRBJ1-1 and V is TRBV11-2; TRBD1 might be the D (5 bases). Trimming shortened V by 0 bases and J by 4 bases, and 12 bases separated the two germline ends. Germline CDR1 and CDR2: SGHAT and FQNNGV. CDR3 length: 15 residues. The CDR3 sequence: CASSLDQGYATEAFF. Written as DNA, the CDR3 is TGTGCCAGCAGCTTAGATCAGGGTTATGCCACTGAAGCTTTCTTT.

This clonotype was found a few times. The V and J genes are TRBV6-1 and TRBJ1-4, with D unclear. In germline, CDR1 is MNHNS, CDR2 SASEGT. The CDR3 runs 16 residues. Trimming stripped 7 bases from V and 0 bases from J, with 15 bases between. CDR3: CASKPISGATNEKLFF. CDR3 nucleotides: TGTGCCAGCAAACCCATATCCGGGGCAACTAATGAAAAACTGTTTTTT.

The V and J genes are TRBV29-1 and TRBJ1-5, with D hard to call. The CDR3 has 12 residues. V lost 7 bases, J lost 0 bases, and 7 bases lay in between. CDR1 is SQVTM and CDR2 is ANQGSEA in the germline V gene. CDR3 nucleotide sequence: TGCAGCGCCGGGTATAGCAATCAGCCCCAGCATTTT. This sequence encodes CSAGYSNQPQHF.

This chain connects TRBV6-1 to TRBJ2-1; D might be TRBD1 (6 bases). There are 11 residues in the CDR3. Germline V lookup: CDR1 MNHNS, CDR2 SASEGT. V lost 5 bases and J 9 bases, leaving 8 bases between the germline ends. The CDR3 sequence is CASSKDSEQFF. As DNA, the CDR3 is TGTGCCAGCAGTAAGGACAGTGAGCAGTTCTTC.

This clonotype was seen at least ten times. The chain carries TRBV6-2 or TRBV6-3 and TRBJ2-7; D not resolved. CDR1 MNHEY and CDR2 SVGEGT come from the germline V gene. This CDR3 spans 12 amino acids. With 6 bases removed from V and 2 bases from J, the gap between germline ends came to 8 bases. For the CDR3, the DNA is TGTGCCAGCAGCTACCCACCCTACGAGCAGTACTTC. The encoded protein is CASSYPPYEQYF.

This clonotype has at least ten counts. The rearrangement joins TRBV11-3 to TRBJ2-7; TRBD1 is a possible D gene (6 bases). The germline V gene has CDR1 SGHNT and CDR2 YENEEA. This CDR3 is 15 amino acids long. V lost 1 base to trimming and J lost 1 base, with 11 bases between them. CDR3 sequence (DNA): TGTGCCAGCAGCTTAGGCCCGAGGGGGTCCTACGAGCAGTACTTC. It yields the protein CASSLGPRGSYEQYF. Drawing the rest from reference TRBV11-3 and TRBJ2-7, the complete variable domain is EAGVVQSPRYKIIEKKQPVAFWCNPISGHNTLYWYLQNLGQGPELLIRYENEEAVDDSQLPKDRFSAERLKGVDSTLKIQPAELGDSAVYLCASSLGPRGSYEQYFGPGTRLTVT.

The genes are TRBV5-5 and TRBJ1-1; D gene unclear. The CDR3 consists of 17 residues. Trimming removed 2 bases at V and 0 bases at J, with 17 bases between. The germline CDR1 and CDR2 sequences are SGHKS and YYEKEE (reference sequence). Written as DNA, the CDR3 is TGTGCCAGCAGCTTTTTGAGGAGCTTACCCATGAACACTGAAGCTTTCTTT. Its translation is CASSFLRSLPMNTEAFF.

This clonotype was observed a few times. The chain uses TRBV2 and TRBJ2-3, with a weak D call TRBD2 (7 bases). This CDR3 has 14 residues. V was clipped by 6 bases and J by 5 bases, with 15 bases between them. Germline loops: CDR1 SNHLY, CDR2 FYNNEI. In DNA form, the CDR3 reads TGTGCCAGCAGGGTGGGGGGGCAATTAGATACGCAGTATTTT. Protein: CASRVGGQLDTQYF.

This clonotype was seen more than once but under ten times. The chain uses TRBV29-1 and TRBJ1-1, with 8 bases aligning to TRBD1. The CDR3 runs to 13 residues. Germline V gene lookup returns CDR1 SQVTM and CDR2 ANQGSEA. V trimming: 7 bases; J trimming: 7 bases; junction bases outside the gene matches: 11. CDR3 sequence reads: CSAPIPGGGEAFF. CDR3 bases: TGCAGCGCCCCTATTCCAGGGGGCGGTGAAGCTTTCTTT.

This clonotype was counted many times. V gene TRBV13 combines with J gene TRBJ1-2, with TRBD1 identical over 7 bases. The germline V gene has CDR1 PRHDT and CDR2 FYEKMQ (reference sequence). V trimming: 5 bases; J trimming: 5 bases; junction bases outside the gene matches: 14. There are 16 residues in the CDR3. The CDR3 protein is CASSLQPTGMGYGYTF. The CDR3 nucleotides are TGTGCCAGCAGCCTTCAACCGACAGGGATGGGTTATGGCTACACCTTC.

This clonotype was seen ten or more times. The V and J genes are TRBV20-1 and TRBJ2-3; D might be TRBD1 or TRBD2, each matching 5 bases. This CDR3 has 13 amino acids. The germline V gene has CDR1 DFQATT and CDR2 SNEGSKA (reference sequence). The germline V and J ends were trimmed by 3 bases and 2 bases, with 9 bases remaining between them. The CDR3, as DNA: TGCAGTGCTAGTGCTGGGACCACAGATACGCAGTATTTT. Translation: CSASAGTTDTQYF.

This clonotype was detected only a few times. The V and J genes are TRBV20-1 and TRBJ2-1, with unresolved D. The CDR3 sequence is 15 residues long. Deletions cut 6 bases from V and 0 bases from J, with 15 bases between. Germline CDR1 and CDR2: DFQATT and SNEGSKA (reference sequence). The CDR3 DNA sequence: TGCAGTGCCGGCCACTCCCGGAGCTCCTACAATGAGCAGTTCTTC. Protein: CSAGHSRSSYNEQFF.

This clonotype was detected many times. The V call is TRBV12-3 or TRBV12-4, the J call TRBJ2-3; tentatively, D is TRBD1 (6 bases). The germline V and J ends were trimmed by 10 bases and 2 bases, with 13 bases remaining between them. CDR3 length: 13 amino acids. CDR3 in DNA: TGTGCCACCGAAGGACAGAACACAGATACGCAGTATTTT. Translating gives CATEGQNTDTQYF.

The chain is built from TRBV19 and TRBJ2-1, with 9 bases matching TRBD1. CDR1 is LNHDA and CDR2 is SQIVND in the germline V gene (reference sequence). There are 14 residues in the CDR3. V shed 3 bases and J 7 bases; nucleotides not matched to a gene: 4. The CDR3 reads CASSIGTGRNEQFF. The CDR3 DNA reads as TGTGCCAGTAGTATCGGGACAGGGCGGAATGAGCAGTTCTTC.

The CDR3 is CSAREGLGQANYGYTF. The CDR3 DNA reads as TGCAGTGCTAGAGAAGGCCTGGGACAGGCGAACTATGGCTACACCTTC. This sequence joins TRBV20-1 and TRBJ1-2; 8 nucleotides align to TRBD1. Germline loops: CDR1 DFQATT, CDR2 SNEGSKA (reference sequence). The CDR3 runs 16 residues. V was pared by 0 bases and J by 2 bases, with 8 bases of the junction left unmatched.